The clone carrying this TCR beta chain was counted a few times. This study enrolled people aged roughly 18 to 89 from about two dozen US geographic areas. All exposed participants met a person with COVID-19 within 2 weeks before entering the study. The sample is drawn from a study of blood T cell repertoires in COVID-19. The assay was immunoSEQ multiplex PCR, and TCRdb's table has in-frame clones only and misses some. The sample lists roughly 400,000 clones; about 88% were seen once. Sequencing input: PBMCs or T cells enriched from blood (not recorded which). The clonotype originates from a woman between 18 and 30 years old who had been exposed to COVID-19.

The CDR3 loop is CASSSLDTNQPQHF. Here the CDR3 DNA reads TGTGCCAGCAGTTCCTTGGACACCAATCAGCCCCAGCATTTT. The J gene is TRBJ1-5, the V gene TRBV27, with D tentatively TRBD1 (5 bases). Germline V CDR1 and CDR2: MNHEY, SMNVEV (reference sequence). Trimming removed 4 bases at V and 3 bases at J, with 10 bases between. The CDR3 loop spans 14 amino acids.